A selection of T cell receptor beta chains follows, all from one sample in a study of T cell repertoires in cytomegalovirus infection. Using its own MiXCR run on the reads, TCRdb lists one record per CDR3 protein. The data show fewer than 200,000 distinct CDR3 sequences, approximately 15% seen once. What was sequenced was PBMCs. These receptors all come from a human donor in good health (CMV status not recorded). Some clones in this sample may be carry-over from other donors' samples. CDR3s include the opening cysteine and the closing phenylalanine or tryptophan. D genes are given only for firm matches. Where a row states a size, it is once, few, many or the class of an expanded clone; other rows omit it.

D	V	J	size	CDR3	DNA
TRBD1	TRBV4-3	TRBJ2-3	few	CASSPGGFGTDTQYF	TGCGCCAGCAGCCCAGGGGGCTTCGGGACAGATACGCAGTATTTT
.	TRBV19	TRBJ2-1	many	CASSPEGTILLRSYNEQFF	TGTGCCAGTAGTCCAGAGGGAACGATCCTCCTCAGGTCCTACAATGAGCAGTTCTTC
.	TRBV2	TRBJ2-2	few	CASRGGVGELFF	TGTGCCAGCAGGGGGGGAGTCGGGGAGCTGTTTTTT
TRBD1	TRBV7-2	TRBJ2-5	many	CASSLGGVGWQGAKETQYF	TGTGCCAGCAGCTTAGGGGGCGTCGGTTGGCAGGGGGCAAAAGAGACCCAGTACTTC
.	TRBV7-2	TRBJ2-3	.	CASSLSGSTNTQYF	TGTGCCAGCAGCTTGTCGGGGAGTACGAATACGCAGTATTTT
.	TRBV7-2	TRBJ2-7	many	CASSLGLAVYEQYF	TGTGCCAGCAGCTTAGGGCTCGCAGTCTACGAGCAGTACTTC
TRBD2	TRBV7-2	TRBJ2-7	many	CASSSVAGGSYEQYF	TGTGCCAGCAGCTCAGTAGCGGGAGGGTCCTACGAGCAGTACTTC
.	TRBV4-1	TRBJ2-7	few	CASSQRGRSYEQYF	TGCGCCAGCAGCCAACGGGGAAGGTCCTACGAGCAGTACTTC
.	TRBV18	TRBJ1-1	.	CASSPPTRTNLFTEAFF	TGTGCCAGCTCACCACCGACAAGGACAAACCTATTCACTGAAGCTTTCTTT
.	TRBV29-1	TRBJ2-7	few	CSVVRIGSYEQYF	TGCAGCGTTGTCAGAATCGGCTCCTACGAGCAGTACTTC
.	TRBV12-3/TRBV12-4	TRBJ1-2	.	CASSSGRRTSIDGYTF	TGTGCCAGCAGTTCGGGTCGAAGGACGTCTATCGATGGCTACACCTTC
TRBD2	TRBV7-2	TRBJ2-1	many	CASSLRGGSVEQFF	TGTGCCAGCAGCTTAAGGGGCGGGAGTGTTGAGCAGTTCTTC
.	TRBV20-1	TRBJ1-2	.	CSALVGVRYGYTF	TGCAGTGCTCTTGTGGGGGTCCGCTATGGCTACACCTTC
.	TRBV20-1	TRBJ2-7	.	CSAPEAGSSYEQYF	TGCAGTGCTCCAGAGGCGGGGAGCTCCTACGAGCAGTACTTC
TRBD2	TRBV19	TRBJ2-1	many	CASSTPRLAGDSYNEQFF	TGTGCCAGTAGTACCCCAAGACTAGCGGGAGACTCCTACAATGAGCAGTTCTTC
TRBD1	TRBV6-1	TRBJ2-5	many	CASSTRDSQETQYF	TGTGCCAGCAGCACCCGGGACAGTCAAGAGACCCAGTACTTC
.	TRBV7-2	TRBJ2-3	many	CASSLVRNTDTQYF	TGTGCCAGCAGCTTAGTACGGAACACAGATACGCAGTATTTT
.	TRBV11-2	TRBJ1-3	.	CASSFIRRTIYF	TGTGCCAGCAGCTTCATTCGGCGAACCATATATTTT
.	TRBV7-2	TRBJ2-1	few	CASSPYSNNEQFF	TGTGCCAGCAGCCCCTACTCTAACAATGAGCAGTTCTTC
.	TRBV7-9	TRBJ2-7	few	CASSPRLVQAYEQYF	TGTGCCAGCAGCCCCCGACTCGTCCAGGCCTACGAGCAGTACTTC
.	TRBV2	TRBJ2-7	few	CASGDDRSYEQYF	TGTGCCAGCGGGGACGACAGATCCTACGAGCAGTACTTC
TRBD1	TRBV7-3	TRBJ2-1	many	CASSLGLQGAGYNEQFF	TGTGCCAGCAGCTTAGGACTGCAGGGGGCAGGGTACAATGAGCAGTTCTTC
.	TRBV9	TRBJ2-4	.	CASSVGGWEENIQYF	TGTGCCAGCAGCGTAGGGGGTTGGGAAGAAAACATTCAGTACTTC
TRBD1	TRBV29-1	TRBJ1-1	few	CSAKTGGKSEAFF	TGCAGCGCCAAGACAGGGGGCAAGTCTGAAGCTTTCTTT
.	TRBV12-3/TRBV12-4	TRBJ1-4	few	CASSSRDIEKLFF	TGTGCCAGCAGTTCCAGGGACATTGAAAAACTGTTTTTT
.	TRBV2	TRBJ2-7	few	CASSEVRAPYEQYF	TGTGCCAGCAGTGAAGTCAGGGCCCCCTACGAGCAGTACTTC
.	TRBV6-2/TRBV6-3	TRBJ1-5	.	CASSLTDPSNQPQHF	TGTGCCAGCAGTCTGACAGACCCCAGCAATCAGCCCCAGCATTTT
TRBD1	TRBV29-1	TRBJ1-2	.	CSVGQGGNGYTF	TGCAGCGTCGGACAGGGGGGGAACGGCTACACCTTC
.	TRBV10-3	TRBJ2-1	.	CAISEPGLNEQFF	TGTGCCATCAGTGAGCCAGGGTTAAATGAGCAGTTCTTC
TRBD2	TRBV2	TRBJ2-3	.	CASTSGLGTDTQYF	TGTGCCAGTACCTCGGGACTAGGCACAGATACGCAGTATTTT
TRBD1	TRBV15	TRBJ1-4	.	CATSRESGTAVEKLFF	TGTGCCACCAGCAGAGAGAGCGGGACAGCCGTCGAAAAACTGTTTTTT
.	TRBV7-9	TRBJ1-2	many	CASSTRQRANYGYTF	TGTGCCAGCAGCACCCGACAGAGAGCTAACTATGGCTACACCTTC
.	TRBV23-1	TRBJ1-1	few	CASSQILGSAWYTEAFF	TGCGCCAGCAGTCAAATCTTAGGGTCAGCATGGTACACTGAAGCTTTCTTT
.	TRBV29-1	TRBJ2-6	.	CSVKTSNTGANVLTF	TGCAGCGTTAAAACCAGTAACACTGGGGCCAACGTCCTGACTTTC
.	TRBV29-1	TRBJ2-5	.	CSVPGRPQETQYF	TGCAGCGTCCCGGGACGGCCCCAAGAGACCCAGTACTTC
TRBD1	TRBV2	TRBJ2-2	many	CASRRRTGGEGTGELFF	TGTGCCAGCAGGCGCCGGACAGGGGGAGAGGGCACCGGGGAGCTGTTTTTT
.	TRBV20-1	TRBJ2-1	many	CSARGIGDFNEQFF	TGCAGTGCTAGAGGTATTGGGGACTTCAATGAGCAGTTCTTC
.	TRBV7-9	TRBJ2-5	.	CASGGRIQETQYF	TGTGCCAGTGGCGGCAGGATCCAAGAGACCCAGTACTTC
.	TRBV19	TRBJ2-1	many	CASSIRVSRDEQFF	TGTGCCAGTAGTATTCGGGTCTCTCGGGATGAGCAGTTCTTC
TRBD2	TRBV7-2	TRBJ2-1	many	CASSILAGGSISDEQFF	TGTGCCAGCAGCATACTAGCGGGAGGGTCCATCTCGGATGAGCAGTTCTTC
.	TRBV7-2	TRBJ2-3	many	CASSLSTSMADTQYF	TGTGCCAGCAGCTTATCTACCAGTATGGCAGATACGCAGTATTTT
.	TRBV20-1	TRBJ1-1	few	CSARAKGGPLNTEAFF	TGCAGTGCTAGAGCCAAGGGGGGGCCCCTGAACACTGAAGCTTTCTTT
.	TRBV25-1	TRBJ2-7	.	CARSESSYEQYF	TGTGCCCGCAGTGAGAGCTCCTACGAGCAGTACTTC
.	TRBV6-4	TRBJ1-2	many	CASSPGPNYGYTF	TGTGCCAGCAGCCCGGGACCGAACTATGGCTACACCTTC